This T cell receptor (beta chain) is from a study of tumor and adjacent non-tumor tissue in lung cancer. The library came from three nested PCR rounds adapted from ARM-PCR protocols. Each CDR3 protein is one row after TCRdb ran MiXCR on the multiplex PCR reads. This table holds approximately 79,000 distinct CDR3 sequences, roughly 72% found once. The template was RNA from unsorted bulk tissue. The V and J ends lost 7 bases and 1 base, in that order; junction bases with no gene match: 3. CDR3 size: 16 residues. This clonotype occurred a few times. A much larger clone lies a single base off, so this may be a read error.

The receptor was derived from a woman in her thirties or forties with non-small cell lung cancer. The sample consisted of lung tumor tissue. The chain combines TRBV12-3 or TRBV12-4 with TRBJ2-2; 13 bases align to TRBD2. The DNA for the CDR3 is TGTGCCAGCAATAGGACTAGCGGGGGGAACACCGGGGAGCTGTTTTTT. Its protein product is CASNRTSGGNTGELFF.